A single count supports the clone carrying this T cell receptor (beta chain). The data belong to a study of blood T cell repertoires in COVID-19. Study as a whole: Italy, Spain and the United States were the sources of the convalescent and acute COVID-19 samples. Sources were T cells, B-cell-depleted T cells, or PBMCs; the material itself was cDNA or gDNA.

The V gene's germline CDR1 is SGHRS and CDR2 YFSETQ. The CDR3 contains 13 residues. The germline V and J ends were trimmed by 4 bases and 7 bases, with 15 bases remaining between them. In the authors' workflow: Amplification with reference gene primers provided the estimates of nucleated cell counts. Produced via immunoSEQ multiplex PCR; TCRdb's table is partial and in-frame only. V, J and clone size are taken as reported in that table, and D and trimming were inferred from the DNA itself. The table shows roughly 50,000 clones, with 89% occurring only once. The sequence was obtained from a woman aged 55-69 years with active COVID-19. The sample taken for sequencing was peripheral blood. The chain recombines TRBV5-1 with TRBJ2-7; D is undetermined. In nucleotides, the CDR3 is TGCGCCAGCAGCGACTTCGCCTTTCGGGAGCAGTACTTC. This gives the protein CASSDFAFREQYF.